This T cell receptor beta chain appears in the sequencing data of a study of T cell responses to AZD1222 COVID-19 vaccine. For this clone: What it binds is unknown.

Trimming cost V 1 base and J 8 bases; bases outside gene matches: 17. This CDR3 comprises 19 residues. Germline values: CDR1 MDHEN, CDR2 SYDVKM. TCRdb's copy holds only in-frame clones and misses some; the assay was immunoSEQ multiplex PCR. The sample holds roughly 190,000 clones, approximately 90% seen once. General study findings and limits: Donors were largely white British and mainly female; clonal diversity was possibly underestimated.

The chain has TRBV28 and TRBJ2-1, with TRBD2 matching over 10 bases. This TCR derives from an adult in good health. The sample was peripheral blood, taken on day 0 of AZD1222 vaccination. This CDR3 is CASSLFGGGLAGGFDEQFF. CDR3 nucleotide sequence: TGTGCCAGCAGTTTATTCGGGGGGGGATTAGCGGGAGGATTTGATGAGCAGTTCTTC.